The 9 T cell receptor beta chains below were found in one sample sequenced in a study of T cell responses to AZD1222 COVID-19 vaccine. Assay used: immunoSEQ multiplex PCR; TCRdb lists only in-frame clones, some missing. The profile shows 150,000 or so clones, 91% of them singletons. This specimen was peripheral blood, taken on day 0 of AZD1222 vaccination. The receptor set was obtained from an adult in good health.

This clone was seen only a few times. The J gene is TRBJ1-2, the V gene TRBV5-8; D ambiguous. Germline values: CDR1 SGHTS, CDR2 YDEGEE. There are 15 residues in the CDR3. V was shortened by 6 bases and J by 0 bases, with 15 bases between the two germline ends. The CDR3 DNA is TGTGCCAGCACCTTACCTTTCGGAGCTAACTATGGCTACACCTTC. Translating gives CASTLPFGANYGYTF.

V is TRBV12-5 and J is TRBJ1-4; D is unclear. Germline lookup yields CDR1 LGHNT and CDR2 FRNRAP. Trimming pared 1 base from V and 1 base from J, leaving 16 bases between. The CDR3 has 18 residues. The DNA for the CDR3 is TGTGCTAGTGGTTTGGGTTGGACGGAGGAGGTAACTAATGAAAAACTGTTTTTT. It encodes CASGLGWTEEVTNEKLFF.

This clone was observed once. The chain employs TRBV9 and TRBJ2-3; D assignment may be TRBD1 or TRBD2 (5 bases each). From germline, CDR1 is SGDLS and CDR2 YYNGEE. The germline V and J ends were trimmed by 3 bases and 5 bases, with 7 bases remaining between them. The CDR3 sequence is 12 residues long. As DNA, the CDR3 is TGTGCCAGCAGCGCGAGGGGAGATACGCAGTATTTT. Its translation is CASSARGDTQYF.

This clone was seen once. The rearrangement uses TRBV12-3 or TRBV12-4 and TRBJ2-3; D not resolved. V shed 0 bases and J shed 3 bases, with 1 base lying between them. This CDR3 is built from 12 residues. The CDR3 region has the DNA TGTGCCAGCAGTTTAGCGACAGATACGCAGTATTTT. Amino acids: CASSLATDTQYF.

The V call is TRBV5-1, the J call TRBJ2-2; no clear D. This CDR3 spans 15 amino acids. Trimming removed 0 bases from V and 7 bases from J, with 13 bases in between. Germline V gives CDR1 SGHRS, CDR2 YFSETQ. The CDR3, as DNA: TGCGCCAGCAGCTTGGCCTTCTCCGTAGACGGGGAGCTGTTTTTT. This translates into CASSLAFSVDGELFF.

V and J are TRBV7-2 and TRBJ2-2; 7 positions agree with TRBD2. The length of the CDR3 is 16 residues. Germline V lookup: CDR1 SGHTA, CDR2 FQGNSA. Trimming at V came to 1 base and at J to 4 bases, leaving 6 bases not matched to a gene. This CDR3 reads CASSLVGLAVTGELFF. The CDR3 region has the DNA TGTGCCAGCAGCTTAGTCGGGCTAGCGGTCACCGGGGAGCTGTTTTTT.

V and J are TRBV19 and TRBJ2-7; D is possibly TRBD1 or TRBD2 (5 bases each). V was shortened by 1 base and J by 0 bases, with 13 bases between the two germline ends. Looked up from germline, CDR1 is LNHDA and CDR2 is SQIVND (reference sequence). This CDR3 contains 16 residues. CDR3: CASSIVGTGNSYEQYF. The CDR3 DNA sequence: TGTGCCAGTAGTATAGTGGGGACGGGTAACTCCTACGAGCAGTACTTC.

The chain uses TRBV20-1 and TRBJ1-6, with D maybe TRBD1 (5 bases). With 3 bases removed from V and 6 bases from J, the gap between germline ends came to 12 bases. The V gene's germline CDR1 is DFQATT and CDR2 SNEGSKA (reference sequence). CDR3 size: 14 residues. The CDR3 nucleotides read TGCAGTGCTAGTTTAGGGGACGTTAATTCACCCCTCCACTTT. Encoded protein: CSASLGDVNSPLHF.

V is TRBV19 and J is TRBJ2-7; 11 positions agree with TRBD2. The CDR3 is made up of 11 amino acids. CDR1 is LNHDA, CDR2 SQIVND, per germline (reference sequence). The V gene end was trimmed by 8 bases and the J gene end by 9 bases; junction bases not matched to a gene: 3. This CDR3 is CASGGLAVQYF. The CDR3 nucleotides read TGTGCCAGTGGGGGACTAGCGGTGCAGTACTTC.